This is a list of T cell receptor beta chains from one sample in a study of CD8 T cells in Susac syndrome. TCRdb re-called the immunoSEQ multiplex PCR reads through MiXCR, storing one row per CDR3 protein. The data hold approximately 130,000 distinct CDR3 sequences, with 91% observed a single time. The specimen sequenced was CD8+ T cells from PBMCs. The receptors were sampled from a human donor with multiple sclerosis. Each CDR3 is given with its conserved first and last residue. Fields, in order: J gene, clone size, CDR3 length, D gene, V gene, CDR3 DNA, CDR3 protein. A D gene is named only where the DNA matches it firmly. A row's size may be missing; if present it is once, few, many or a size class.

j_call: TRBJ1-5; clone_size: -; cdr3_length: 12; d_call: -; v_call: TRBV12-3/TRBV12-4; cdr3_nt: TGTGCCAGCAGTTTATACCGGTTAAACTTGCATTTT; cdr3_aa: CASSLYRLNLHF
j_call: TRBJ2-7; clone_size: -; cdr3_length: 13; d_call: TRBD2; v_call: TRBV12-3/TRBV12-4; cdr3_nt: TGTGCCAGTGGGGGTCGGGGGGGGCACGAGCAGTACTTC; cdr3_aa: CASGGRGGHEQYF
j_call: TRBJ2-7; clone_size: -; cdr3_length: 15; d_call: TRBD1; v_call: TRBV9; cdr3_nt: TGTGCCAGCAGCGTCGGGACAGGGGGTATCAGCGAGCAGTACTTC; cdr3_aa: CASSVGTGGISEQYF
j_call: TRBJ2-2; clone_size: -; cdr3_length: 14; d_call: -; v_call: TRBV15; cdr3_nt: TGTGCCACCGGGGTAGCAGAAAACACCGGGGAGCTGTTTTTT; cdr3_aa: CATGVAENTGELFF
j_call: TRBJ2-3; clone_size: few; cdr3_length: 14; d_call: -; v_call: TRBV5-1; cdr3_nt: TGCGCCAGCAGCTTGGGACAAGCAACAGATACGCAGTATTTT; cdr3_aa: CASSLGQATDTQYF
j_call: TRBJ2-5; clone_size: -; cdr3_length: 15; d_call: -; v_call: TRBV12-3/TRBV12-4; cdr3_nt: TGTGCCAGCAGTTTAGAATTACTTGGACAAGAGACCCAGTACTTC; cdr3_aa: CASSLELLGQETQYF
j_call: TRBJ1-1; clone_size: once; cdr3_length: 14; d_call: TRBD1; v_call: TRBV20-1; cdr3_nt: TGCAGTGCTTTACCTGAGACAGGGGTCTTTCCAGCTTTCTTT; cdr3_aa: CSALPETGVFPAFF
j_call: TRBJ2-3; clone_size: -; cdr3_length: 16; d_call: TRBD2; v_call: TRBV9; cdr3_nt: TGTGCCAGCAGCGCGACTAGCGGTTCTAGCACAGATACGCAGTATTTT; cdr3_aa: CASSATSGSSTDTQYF
j_call: TRBJ1-1; clone_size: -; cdr3_length: 14; d_call: TRBD1; v_call: TRBV19; cdr3_nt: TGTGCCAGTAGAGACAGGGGGCAAGTAGTGGAGGCTTTCTTT; cdr3_aa: CASRDRGQVVEAFF
j_call: TRBJ2-4; clone_size: -; cdr3_length: 11; d_call: TRBD1; v_call: TRBV29-1; cdr3_nt: TGCAGCGTTGAGGTAGGGACAGGGAGATGGTTC; cdr3_aa: CSVEVGTGRWF
j_call: TRBJ2-4; clone_size: -; cdr3_length: 14; d_call: TRBD1; v_call: TRBV27; cdr3_nt: TGTGCCAGCAGTCCGTACGGGACAGGTCTGTTTCAGTACTTC; cdr3_aa: CASSPYGTGLFQYF